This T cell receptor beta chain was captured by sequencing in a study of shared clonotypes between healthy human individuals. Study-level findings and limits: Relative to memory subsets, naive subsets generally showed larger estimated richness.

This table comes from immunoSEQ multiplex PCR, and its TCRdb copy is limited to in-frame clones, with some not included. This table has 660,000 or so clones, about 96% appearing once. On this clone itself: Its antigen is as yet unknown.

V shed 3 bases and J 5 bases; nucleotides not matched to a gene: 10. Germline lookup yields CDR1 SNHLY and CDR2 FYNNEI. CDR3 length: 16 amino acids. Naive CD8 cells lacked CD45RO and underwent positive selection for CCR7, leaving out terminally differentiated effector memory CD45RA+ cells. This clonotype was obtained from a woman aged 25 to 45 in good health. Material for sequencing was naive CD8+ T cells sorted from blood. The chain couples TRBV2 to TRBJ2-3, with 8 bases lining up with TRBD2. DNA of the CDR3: TGTGCCAGCAGTGACGGCGGGACTAGTCGAATAGATACGCAGTATTTT. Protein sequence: CASSDGGTSRIDTQYF.